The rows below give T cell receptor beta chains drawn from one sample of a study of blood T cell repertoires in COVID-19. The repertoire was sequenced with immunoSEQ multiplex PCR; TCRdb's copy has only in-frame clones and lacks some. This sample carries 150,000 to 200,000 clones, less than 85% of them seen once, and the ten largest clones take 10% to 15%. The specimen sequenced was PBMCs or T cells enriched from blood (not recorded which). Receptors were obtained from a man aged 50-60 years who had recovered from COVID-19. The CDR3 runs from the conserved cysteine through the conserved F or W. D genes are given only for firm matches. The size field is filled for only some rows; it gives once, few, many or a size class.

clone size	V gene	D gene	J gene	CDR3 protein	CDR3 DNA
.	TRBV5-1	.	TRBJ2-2	CASSLFDRRNTGELFF	TGCGCCAGCAGCTTGTTCGACAGGCGGAACACCGGGGAGCTGTTTTTT
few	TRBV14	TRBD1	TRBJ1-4	CASSQDLGTGGFGEKLFF	TGTGCCAGCAGCCAAGATCTAGGGACAGGAGGTTTCGGCGAAAAACTGTTTTTT
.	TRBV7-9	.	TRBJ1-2	CASTTGETNYGYTF	TGTGCCTCAACGACGGGGGAGACTAACTATGGCTACACCTTC
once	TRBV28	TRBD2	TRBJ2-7	CASSLPGAGGGQYF	TGTGCCAGCAGTCTCCCCGGGGCTGGGGGGGGTCAGTACTTC
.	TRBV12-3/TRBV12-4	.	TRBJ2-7	CASSLESSYEQYF	TGTGCCAGCAGTTTAGAGAGCTCCTACGAGCAGTACTTC
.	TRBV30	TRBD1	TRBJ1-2	CAWSPDRGHGYTF	TGTGCCTGGAGTCCGGACAGGGGCCATGGCTACACCTTC
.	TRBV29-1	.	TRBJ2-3	CSVGGGSFADTQYF	TGCAGCGTTGGTGGGGGGTCCTTCGCAGATACGCAGTATTTT
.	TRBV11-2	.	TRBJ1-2	CASSLALSGGYTF	TGTGCCAGCAGCTTAGCTCTGTCCGGTGGCTACACCTTC
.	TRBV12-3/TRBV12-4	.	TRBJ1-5	CASRSTANQPQHF	TGTGCCAGCCGCTCGACAGCCAATCAGCCCCAGCATTTT
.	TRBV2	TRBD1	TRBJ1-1	CASSPTLKGQEF	TGTGCCAGCAGCCCAACCCTAAAGGGACAGGAGTTT
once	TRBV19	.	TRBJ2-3	CASTRWGEDTQYF	TGTGCCAGTACTAGGTGGGGGGAGGATACGCAGTATTTT
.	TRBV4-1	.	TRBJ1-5	CASSQDDRAGQPQHF	TGCGCCAGCAGCCAAGATGACCGGGCAGGGCAGCCCCAGCATTTT
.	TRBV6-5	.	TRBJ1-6	CASSRGGVGSPLHF	TGTGCCAGCAGTCGAGGAGGGGTAGGATCACCCCTCCACTTT
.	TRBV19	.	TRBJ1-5	CASSISLQQPQHF	TGTGCCAGTAGTATAAGTTTACAGCAGCCCCAGCATTTT
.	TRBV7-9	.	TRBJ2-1	CASSWAGNEQFF	TGTGCCAGCAGCTGGGCTGGCAATGAGCAGTTCTTC
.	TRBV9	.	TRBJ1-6	CASSAGGSYNSPLHF	TGTGCCAGCAGCGCCGGGGGATCCTATAATTCACCCCTCCACTTT
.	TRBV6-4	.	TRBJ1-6	CASSDSGGNSPLHF	TGTGCCAGCAGTGACTCGGGGGGTAATTCACCCCTCCACTTT
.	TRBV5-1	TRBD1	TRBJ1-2	CASSSGQGNGYTF	TGCGCCAGCAGCTCGGGACAGGGGAATGGCTACACCTTC
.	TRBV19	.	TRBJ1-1	CASKIRGGTEAFF	TGTGCCAGTAAGATCCGGGGGGGCACTGAAGCTTTCTTT
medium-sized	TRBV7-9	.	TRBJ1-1	CASSLVSQGSTEAFF	TGTGCCAGCAGCTTAGTATCTCAGGGAAGCACTGAAGCTTTCTTT
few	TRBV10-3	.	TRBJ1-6	CAITPGNSPLHF	TGTGCCATCACCCCAGGGAATTCACCCCTCCACTTT
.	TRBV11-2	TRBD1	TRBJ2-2	CASTTTGTGRTGELFF	TGTGCCAGCACCACCACTGGGACAGGGAGGACCGGGGAGCTGTTTTTT
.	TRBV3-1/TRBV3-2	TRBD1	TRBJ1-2	CASSQEGQGDYGYTF	TGTGCCAGCAGCCAAGAAGGACAGGGAGACTATGGCTACACCTTC
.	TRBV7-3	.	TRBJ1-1	CASRGQLNTEAFF	TGTGCCAGCAGAGGACAGTTGAACACTGAAGCTTTCTTT
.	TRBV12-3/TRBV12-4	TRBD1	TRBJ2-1	CASSPSTGDEQFF	TGTGCCAGCAGTCCATCCACAGGGGACGAGCAGTTCTTC
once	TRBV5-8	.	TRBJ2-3	CASSPRDWSFGKDTQYF	TGTGCCAGCAGCCCTAGAGACTGGAGTTTTGGTAAAGATACGCAGTATTTT
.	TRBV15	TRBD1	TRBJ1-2	CATSRDSTNYGYTF	TGTGCCACCAGCCGGGACAGTACTAACTATGGCTACACCTTC
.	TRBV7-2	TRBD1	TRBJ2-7	CASSQETGGYEQYF	TGTGCCAGCAGCCAAGAGACAGGGGGGTACGAGCAGTACTTC
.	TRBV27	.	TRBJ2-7	CAAGPPSYEQYF	TGTGCCGCAGGCCCCCCGTCCTACGAGCAGTACTTC
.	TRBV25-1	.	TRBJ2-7	CASSEYRDTYEQYF	TGTGCCAGCAGTGAATACCGGGACACCTACGAGCAGTACTTC
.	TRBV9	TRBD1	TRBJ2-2	CASSVERTGGANGELFF	TGTGCCAGCAGCGTAGAACGAACAGGGGGCGCGAACGGGGAGCTGTTTTTT
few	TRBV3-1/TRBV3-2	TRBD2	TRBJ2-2	CASSQDGLAGRNTGELFF	TGTGCCAGCAGCCAAGACGGACTAGCGGGGCGCAACACCGGGGAGCTGTTTTTT
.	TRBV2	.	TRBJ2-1	CASSEPLYNEQFF	TGTGCCAGCAGTGAACCCTTATACAATGAGCAGTTCTTC
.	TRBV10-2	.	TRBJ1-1	CASSLTGGNTEAFF	TGCGCCAGCAGCCTGACAGGCGGGAACACTGAAGCTTTCTTT
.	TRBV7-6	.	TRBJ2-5	CASSLGVSAAEETQYF	TGTGCCAGCAGCTTAGGAGTAAGTGCTGCCGAGGAGACCCAGTACTTC
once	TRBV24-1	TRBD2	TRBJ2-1	CATSDPPGASGMSSYNEQFF	TGTGCCACCAGTGACCCCCCCGGAGCTAGCGGGATGAGCTCCTACAATGAGCAGTTCTTC
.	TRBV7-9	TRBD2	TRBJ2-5	CASSHSGGTQETQYF	TGTGCCAGCAGCCATTCGGGGGGTACTCAAGAGACCCAGTACTTC
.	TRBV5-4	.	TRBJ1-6	CASSSPGAGSSYNSPLHF	TGTGCCAGCAGCTCCCCGGGAGCCGGTAGCTCCTATAATTCACCCCTCCACTTT
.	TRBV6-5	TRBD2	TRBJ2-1	CASRETSGYNEQFF	TGTGCCAGCAGGGAGACTAGCGGCTACAATGAGCAGTTCTTC
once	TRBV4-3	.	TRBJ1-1	CASSQDFQQEAFF	TGCGCCAGCAGCCAAGATTTCCAACAGGAAGCTTTCTTT
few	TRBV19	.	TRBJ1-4	CASSIRDKNEKLFF	TGTGCCAGTAGTATCCGTGACAAGAATGAAAAACTGTTTTTT
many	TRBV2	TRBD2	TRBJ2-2	CASTPSGGANTGELFF	TGTGCCAGCACCCCTAGCGGGGGGGCGAACACCGGGGAGCTGTTTTTT